This TCR beta chain comes out of a study of blood T cell repertoires in COVID-19. Looking at the study overall: The analysed material was cDNA or gDNA that came from T cells, B-cell-depleted T cells, or PBMCs.

The CDR3 has 12 amino acids. V lost 8 bases and J 7 bases, leaving 14 bases between the germline ends. From germline, CDR1 is SGHTA and CDR2 FQGNSA. Original methodology: Amplified reference gene primers provided the basis for estimating nucleated cell counts. Measured with immunoSEQ multiplex PCR; TCRdb has only the in-frame clones, and not every one. V, J and clone size were drawn from that table, and D and trimming were deduced from the DNA. The sample consists of approximately 330,000 clones, roughly 90% of them appearing once. This rearrangement joins TRBV7-2 to TRBJ1-2, with a weak D call TRBD1 (5 bases). The source is a man aged 25-45 years with COVID-19, enrolled during active disease. Material: peripheral blood. DNA for the CDR3: TGTGCCAGCCTAGAACAGGTGACTGGCTACACCTTC. Its translation is CASLEQVTGYTF.